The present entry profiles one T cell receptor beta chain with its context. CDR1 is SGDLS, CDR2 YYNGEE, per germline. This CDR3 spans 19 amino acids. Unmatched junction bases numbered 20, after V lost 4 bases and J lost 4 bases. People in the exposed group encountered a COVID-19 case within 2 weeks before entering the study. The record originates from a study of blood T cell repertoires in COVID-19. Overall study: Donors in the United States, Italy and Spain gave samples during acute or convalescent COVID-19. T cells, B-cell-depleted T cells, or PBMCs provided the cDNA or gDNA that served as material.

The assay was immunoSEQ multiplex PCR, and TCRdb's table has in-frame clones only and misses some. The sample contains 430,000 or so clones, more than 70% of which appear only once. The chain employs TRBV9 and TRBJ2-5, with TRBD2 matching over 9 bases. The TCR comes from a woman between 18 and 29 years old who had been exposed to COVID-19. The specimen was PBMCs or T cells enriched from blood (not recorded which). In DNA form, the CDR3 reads TGTGCCAGCAGCACCCCTTCGGCGGGGGGGGTCCAATTTGGAGAGACCCAGTACTTC. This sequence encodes CASSTPSAGGVQFGETQYF.